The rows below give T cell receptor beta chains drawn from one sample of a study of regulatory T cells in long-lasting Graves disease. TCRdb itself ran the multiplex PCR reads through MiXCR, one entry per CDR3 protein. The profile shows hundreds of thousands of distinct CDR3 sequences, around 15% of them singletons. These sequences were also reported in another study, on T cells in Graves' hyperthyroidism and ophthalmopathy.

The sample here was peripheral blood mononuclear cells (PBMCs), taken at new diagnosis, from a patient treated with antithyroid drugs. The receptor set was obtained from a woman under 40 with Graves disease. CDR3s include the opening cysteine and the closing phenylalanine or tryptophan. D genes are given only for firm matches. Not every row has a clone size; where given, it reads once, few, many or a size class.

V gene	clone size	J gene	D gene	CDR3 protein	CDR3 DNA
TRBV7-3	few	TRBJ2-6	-	CASSSHTGANVLTF	TGTGCCAGCAGCTCCCACACGGGGGCCAACGTCCTGACTTTC
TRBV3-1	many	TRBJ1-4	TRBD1	CASSPRGQGGLFF	TGTGCCAGCAGCCCCCGGGGGCAGGGGGGACTGTTTTTT
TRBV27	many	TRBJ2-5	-	CASSLGKLVQETQYF	TGTGCCAGCAGTTTGGGGAAACTGGTCCAAGAGACCCAGTACTTC
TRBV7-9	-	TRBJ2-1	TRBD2	CASRTAGGTYNEQFF	TGTGCCAGCAGGACAGCGGGAGGAACCTACAATGAGCAGTTCTTC
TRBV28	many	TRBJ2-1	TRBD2	CASSSPPLGLAGGSQFF	TGTGCCAGCAGTTCTCCTCCTCTGGGACTAGCGGGAGGTTCGCAGTTCTTC
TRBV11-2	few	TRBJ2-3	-	CASSLVRFAPVVGRGDTQYF	TGTGCCAGCAGCTTAGTTAGGTTTGCCCCGGTGGTAGGAAGAGGAGATACGCAGTATTTT
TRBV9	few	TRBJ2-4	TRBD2	CASSERLAGVQYF	TGTGCCAGCAGCGAACGACTAGCGGGAGTTCAGTACTTC
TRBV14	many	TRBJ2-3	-	CASSQLVSGDTQYF	TGTGCCAGCAGCCAACTTGTGTCCGGAGATACGCAGTATTTT
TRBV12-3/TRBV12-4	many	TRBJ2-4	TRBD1	CASSGGTGNIQYF	TGTGCCAGCAGTGGGGGGACAGGGAACATTCAGTACTTC
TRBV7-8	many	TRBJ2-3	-	CASSLGDLHTDTQYF	TGTGCCAGCAGCTTAGGCGACCTGCACACAGATACGCAGTATTTT
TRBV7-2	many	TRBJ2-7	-	CASSLGAGPSYEQYF	TGTGCCAGCAGCTTAGGGGCAGGGCCATCCTACGAGCAGTACTTC
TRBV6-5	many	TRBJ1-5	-	CASSYGSFGQPQHF	TGTGCCAGCAGTTATGGTTCGTTCGGCCAGCCCCAGCATTTT
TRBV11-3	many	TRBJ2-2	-	CASSLGTGELFF	TGTGCCAGCAGCTTAGGGACCGGGGAGCTGTTTTTT
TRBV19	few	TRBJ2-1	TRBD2	CASNSGRANEQFF	TGTGCCAGTAATAGCGGGAGAGCCAATGAGCAGTTCTTC
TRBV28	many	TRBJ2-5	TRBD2	CASRQGGGGKETQYF	TGTGCCAGCAGGCAGGGCGGGGGAGGGAAAGAGACCCAGTACTTC
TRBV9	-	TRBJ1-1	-	CASSVKRRADSEAFF	TGTGCCAGCAGCGTAAAGCGCAGGGCTGATTCTGAAGCTTTCTTT
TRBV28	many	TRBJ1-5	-	CASSLLEGDQPQHF	TGTGCCAGCAGTTTATTGGAGGGGGACCAGCCCCAGCATTTT
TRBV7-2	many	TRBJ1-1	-	CASSASWVRMNTEAFF	TGTGCCAGCAGCGCTAGCTGGGTTCGTATGAACACTGAAGCTTTCTTT
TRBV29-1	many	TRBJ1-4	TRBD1	CSVLGQGGDEKLFF	TGCAGCGTTCTCGGACAGGGAGGGGATGAAAAACTGTTTTTT
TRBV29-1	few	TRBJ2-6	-	CSVESGAGANVLTF	TGCAGCGTTGAGTCAGGGGCTGGGGCCAACGTCCTGACTTTC
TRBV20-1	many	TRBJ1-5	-	CSARDVSNQPQHF	TGCAGTGCTAGAGATGTCAGCAATCAGCCCCAGCATTTT
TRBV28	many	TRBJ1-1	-	CASRGGTRNTEAFF	TGTGCCAGCAGAGGAGGGACCAGGAACACTGAAGCTTTCTTT
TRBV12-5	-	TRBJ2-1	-	CASGLVSGDEQFF	TGTGCTAGTGGTTTGGTATCGGGGGATGAGCAGTTCTTC
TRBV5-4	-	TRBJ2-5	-	CASSPHLGPRETQYF	TGTGCCAGCAGCCCGCATTTGGGCCCACGGGAGACCCAGTACTTC
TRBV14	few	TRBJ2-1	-	CASSARLSKGHNEQFF	TGTGCCAGCAGCGCCCGTTTGTCCAAGGGCCACAATGAGCAGTTCTTC
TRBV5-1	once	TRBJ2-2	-	CASSELRVGSTGELFF	TGCGCCAGCAGCGAACTGAGAGTAGGGAGCACCGGGGAGCTGTTTTTT
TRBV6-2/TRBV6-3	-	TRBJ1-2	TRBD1	CASSERGGGAYYGYTF	TGTGCCAGCAGTGAACGAGGAGGGGGCGCTTACTATGGCTACACCTTC
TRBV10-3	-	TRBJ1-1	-	CAISFGSTGAFF	TGTGCCATCTCGTTTGGTAGCACTGGAGCTTTCTTT
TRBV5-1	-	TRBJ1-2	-	CASRGGGGYTF	TGCGCCAGCAGGGGGGGAGGCGGCTACACCTTC
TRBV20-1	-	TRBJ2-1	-	CSARKLAASYNEQFF	TGCAGTGCTAGAAAACTAGCAGCCTCCTACAATGAGCAGTTCTTC
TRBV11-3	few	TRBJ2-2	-	CASSLDYVGGELFF	TGTGCCAGCAGCTTAGACTACGTAGGCGGGGAGCTGTTTTTT
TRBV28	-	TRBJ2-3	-	CASSEQGSPTDTQYF	TGTGCCAGCAGTGAACAGGGATCCCCCACAGATACGCAGTATTTT
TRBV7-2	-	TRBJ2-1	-	CASSSSRTTYNSYNEQFF	TGTGCCAGCAGCTCTTCTCGGACAACTTACAACTCCTACAATGAGCAGTTCTTC
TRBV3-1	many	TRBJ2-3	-	CASSQAVANYGTDTQYF	TGTGCCAGCAGCCAAGCCGTAGCGAATTACGGCACAGATACGCAGTATTTT
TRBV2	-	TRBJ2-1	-	CASRDKTGTLQIGQFF	TGTGCCAGCAGAGATAAGACCGGGACCCTTCAAATTGGGCAGTTCTTC
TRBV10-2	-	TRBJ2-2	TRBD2	CASSESASGIYTGELFF	TGCGCCAGCAGTGAGTCGGCTAGCGGGATCTACACCGGGGAGCTGTTTTTT
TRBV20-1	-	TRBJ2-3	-	CSARDRRVLTDTQYF	TGCAGTGCTAGAGACCGCCGAGTTCTGACAGATACGCAGTATTTT
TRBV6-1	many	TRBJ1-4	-	CATGVAYEKLFF	TGTGCCACCGGAGTAGCGTATGAAAAACTGTTTTTT
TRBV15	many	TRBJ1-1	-	CATSRNLDIEAFF	TGTGCCACCAGCAGAAACCTGGACATCGAAGCTTTCTTT
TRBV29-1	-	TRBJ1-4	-	CSAATGEKLFF	TGCAGCGCTGCTACGGGGGAAAAACTGTTTTTT
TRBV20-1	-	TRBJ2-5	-	CSAEGTLETQYF	TGCAGTGCTGAGGGGACCCTAGAGACCCAGTACTTC
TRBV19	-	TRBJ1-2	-	CASGGVGDYGYTF	TGTGCCAGTGGAGGGGTTGGAGACTATGGCTACACCTTC
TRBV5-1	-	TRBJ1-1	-	CASSLVTARSPTEAFF	TGCGCCAGCAGCTTGGTCACCGCCCGCTCGCCGACTGAAGCTTTCTTT
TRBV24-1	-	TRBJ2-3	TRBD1	CATSDRDRLVTNTQYF	TGTGCCACCAGTGATCGGGACAGGCTGGTTACAAATACGCAGTATTTT
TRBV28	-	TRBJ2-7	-	CASSSPSVGPYEQYF	TGTGCCAGCAGTTCCCCATCGGTAGGCCCCTACGAGCAGTACTTC
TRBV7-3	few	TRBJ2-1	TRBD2	CASSSSGGHYNEQFF	TGTGCCAGCAGCTCTAGCGGGGGTCACTACAATGAGCAGTTCTTC
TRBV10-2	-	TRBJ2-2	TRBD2	CASSEPIRGLATGELFF	TGCGCCAGCAGTGAGCCTATAAGGGGACTAGCTACCGGGGAGCTGTTTTTT
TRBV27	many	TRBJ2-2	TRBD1	CASSPGTGDLRTSTGELFF	TGTGCCAGCAGTCCCGGGACAGGGGACCTCCGGACCTCCACCGGGGAGCTGTTTTTT
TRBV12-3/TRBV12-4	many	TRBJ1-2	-	CASSLGPPGYTF	TGTGCCAGCAGTTTAGGTCCACCAGGCTACACCTTC